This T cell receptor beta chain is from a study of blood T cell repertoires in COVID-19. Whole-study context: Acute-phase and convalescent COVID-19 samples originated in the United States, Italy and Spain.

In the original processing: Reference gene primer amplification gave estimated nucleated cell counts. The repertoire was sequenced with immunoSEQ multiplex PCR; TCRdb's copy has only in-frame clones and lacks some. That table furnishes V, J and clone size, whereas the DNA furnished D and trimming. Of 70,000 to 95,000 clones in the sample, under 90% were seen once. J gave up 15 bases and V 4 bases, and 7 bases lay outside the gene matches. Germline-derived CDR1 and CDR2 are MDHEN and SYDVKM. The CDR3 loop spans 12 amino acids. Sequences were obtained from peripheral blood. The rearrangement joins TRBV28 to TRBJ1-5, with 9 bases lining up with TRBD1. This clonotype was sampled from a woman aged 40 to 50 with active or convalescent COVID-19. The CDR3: CASSSGTGFPHF. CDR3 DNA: TGTGCCAGCAGTTCCGGGACAGGGTTCCCGCATTTT.